What follows describes a single T cell receptor beta chain. Antigen specificity is unknown. This specimen belongs to a study of shared clonotypes between healthy human individuals. Study conclusions and caveats: Among several donors, roughly 5% of naive CD4 clonotypes were found in common.

Some clones are missing from TCRdb's copy, which holds only in-frame ones; the method was immunoSEQ multiplex PCR. This sample yields millions of clones, of which 90% to 95% are seen a single time; 0.1% to 0.15% belongs to the top ten. Donors, healthy HIV-negative adults, lacked recent acute infections or vaccinations. This receptor was taken from a young man in good health. Input material: naive CD4+ T cells sorted from blood. Noted subset: CD45RA+ positively selected.

The chain's CDR3 is CASSLAGEFYEQYF. CDR3 in DNA: TGCGCCAGCAGCTTGGCGGGGGAGTTCTACGAGCAGTACTTC. This chain links TRBV5-1 with TRBJ2-7; D possibly corresponds to TRBD2 (6 bases). The CDR3 runs to 14 residues. The V end lost 0 bases, the J end lost 3 bases, and 10 bases lay between the germline ends. Germline CDR1 is SGHRS and CDR2 is YFSETQ.